This T cell receptor (beta chain) was sequenced during a study of blood T cell repertoires in COVID-19. At the level of the study: Samples representing acute and convalescent COVID-19 were sourced from the United States, Italy and Spain. Sources were T cells, B-cell-depleted T cells, or PBMCs; the material itself was cDNA or gDNA.

CDR3 size: 13 residues. With 10 bases removed from V and 3 bases from J, the gap between germline ends came to 13 bases. Germline V CDR1 and CDR2: SGHDT, YYEEEE. This clone has just a few counts. In the original workflow: The assay estimated nucleated cells by amplifying reference gene primers. The protocol was immunoSEQ multiplex PCR, while the TCRdb copy is restricted to in-frame clones and leaves out a portion. That table supplies the V and J calls and clone size; D and trimming were determined from the DNA. This sample has under 500,000 clones; roughly 89% occur once, and the top ten carry about 4.3%.

This chain uses TRBV5-6 with TRBJ1-4, with a tentative D call TRBD1 (5 bases). This clonotype was sampled from a woman aged 25 to 39 with acute or convalescent COVID-19. The sequenced sample was peripheral blood. The CDR3 region is CASAAGPNEKLFF. The CDR3 coding sequence is TGTGCCTCTGCTGCAGGGCCTAATGAAAAACTGTTTTTT.